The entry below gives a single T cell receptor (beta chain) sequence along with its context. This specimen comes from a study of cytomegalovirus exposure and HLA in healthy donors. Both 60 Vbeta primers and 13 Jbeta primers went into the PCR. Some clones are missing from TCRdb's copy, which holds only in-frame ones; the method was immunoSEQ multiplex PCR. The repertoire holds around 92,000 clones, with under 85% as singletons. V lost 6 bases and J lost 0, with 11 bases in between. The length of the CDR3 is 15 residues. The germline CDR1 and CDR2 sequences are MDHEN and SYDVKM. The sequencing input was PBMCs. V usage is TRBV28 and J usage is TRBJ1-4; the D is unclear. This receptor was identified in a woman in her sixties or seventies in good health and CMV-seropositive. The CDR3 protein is CASSSAVATNEKLFF. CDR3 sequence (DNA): TGTGCCAGCAGCTCGGCGGTTGCAACTAATGAAAAACTGTTTTTT.